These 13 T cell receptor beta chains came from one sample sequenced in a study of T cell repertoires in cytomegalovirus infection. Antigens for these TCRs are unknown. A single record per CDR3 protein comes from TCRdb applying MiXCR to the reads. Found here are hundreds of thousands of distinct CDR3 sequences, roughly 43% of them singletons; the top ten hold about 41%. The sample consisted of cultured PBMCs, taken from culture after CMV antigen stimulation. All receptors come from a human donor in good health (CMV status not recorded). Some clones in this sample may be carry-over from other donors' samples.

The CDR3, as DNA: TGTGCCAGCAGCCAGACAGGGGGGGGAAACACCATATATTTT. Translation: CASSQTGGGNTIYF. The genes are TRBV7-2 and TRBJ1-3; the match to TRBD1 covers 9 bases. Germline lookup yields CDR1 SGHTA and CDR2 FQGNSA. V gave up 5 bases and J gave up 4 bases; unmatched junction bases: 3. This CDR3 has 14 residues.

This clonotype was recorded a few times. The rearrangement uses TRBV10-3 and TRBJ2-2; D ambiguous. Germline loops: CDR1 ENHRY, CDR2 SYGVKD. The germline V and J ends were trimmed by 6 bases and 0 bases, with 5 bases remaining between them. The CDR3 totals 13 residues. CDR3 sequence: CAISKPNTGELFF. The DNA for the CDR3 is TGTGCCATCAGCAAACCGAACACCGGGGAGCTGTTTTTT.

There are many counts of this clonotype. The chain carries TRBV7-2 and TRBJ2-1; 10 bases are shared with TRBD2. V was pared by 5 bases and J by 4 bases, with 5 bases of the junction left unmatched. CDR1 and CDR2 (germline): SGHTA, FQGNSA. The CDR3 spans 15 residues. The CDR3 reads CASSRLAGVYNEQFF. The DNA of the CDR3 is TGTGCCAGCAGCAGACTAGCGGGCGTTTACAATGAGCAGTTCTTC.

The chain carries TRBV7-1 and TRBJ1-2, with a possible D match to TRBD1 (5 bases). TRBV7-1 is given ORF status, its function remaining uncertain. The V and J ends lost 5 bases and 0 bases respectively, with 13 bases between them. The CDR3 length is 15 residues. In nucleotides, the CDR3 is TGTGCCAGCAGCGGGCGGGGGAGCACTAACTATGGCTACACCTTC. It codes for CASSGRGSTNYGYTF.

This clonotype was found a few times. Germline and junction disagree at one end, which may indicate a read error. The DNA of the CDR3 is TGTGCCAGCAGCTCTACCTTCCGGGGGGCAAACGGTCGGCTCTTC. Translating it yields CASSSTFRGANGRLF. The chain recombines TRBV7-2 with TRBJ2-1; the D gene is possibly TRBD2 (7 bases). Germline loops: CDR1 SGHTA, CDR2 FQGNSA. The CDR3 totals 15 residues.

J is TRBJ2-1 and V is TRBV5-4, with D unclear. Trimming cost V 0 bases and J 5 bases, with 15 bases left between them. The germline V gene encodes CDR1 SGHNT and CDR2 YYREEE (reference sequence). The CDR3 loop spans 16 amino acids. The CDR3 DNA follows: TGTGCCAGCAGCTTGGAAAAGGCTCACATTGACAATGAGCAGTTCTTC. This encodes CASSLEKAHIDNEQFF.

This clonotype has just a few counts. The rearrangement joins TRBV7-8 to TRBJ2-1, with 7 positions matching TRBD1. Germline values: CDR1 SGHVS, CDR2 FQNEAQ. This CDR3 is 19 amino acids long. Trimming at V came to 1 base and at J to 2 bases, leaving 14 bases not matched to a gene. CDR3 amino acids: CASSLDLRRATGTYNEQFF. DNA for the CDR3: TGTGCCAGCAGCTTAGATTTGCGCAGGGCGACAGGGACCTACAATGAGCAGTTCTTC.

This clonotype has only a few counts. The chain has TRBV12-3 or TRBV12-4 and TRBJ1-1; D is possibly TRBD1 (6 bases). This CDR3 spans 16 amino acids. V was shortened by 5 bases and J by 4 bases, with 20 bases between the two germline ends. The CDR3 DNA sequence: TGTGCCAGCAGTCCCGCCTCCGGACAGTTTCGCACTGAAGCTTTCTTT. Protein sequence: CASSPASGQFRTEAFF.

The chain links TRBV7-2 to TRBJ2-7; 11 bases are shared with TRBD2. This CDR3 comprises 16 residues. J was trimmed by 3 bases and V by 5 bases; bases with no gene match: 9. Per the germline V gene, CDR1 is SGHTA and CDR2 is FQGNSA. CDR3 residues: CASSTMSGLAVYEQYF. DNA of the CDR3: TGTGCCAGCAGCACGATGTCGGGACTAGCGGTCTACGAGCAGTACTTC.

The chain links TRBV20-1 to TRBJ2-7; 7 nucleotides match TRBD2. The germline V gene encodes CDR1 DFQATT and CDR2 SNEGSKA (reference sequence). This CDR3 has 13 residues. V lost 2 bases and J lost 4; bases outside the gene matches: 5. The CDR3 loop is CSARLRERYEQYF. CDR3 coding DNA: TGCAGTGCTAGATTGCGGGAGAGATACGAGCAGTACTTC.

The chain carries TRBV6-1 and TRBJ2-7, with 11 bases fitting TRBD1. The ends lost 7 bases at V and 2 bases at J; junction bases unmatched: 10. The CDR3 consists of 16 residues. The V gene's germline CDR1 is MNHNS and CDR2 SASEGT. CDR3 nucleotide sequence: TGTGCCAGCAACTCACTCCGGGACAGGGGGGCCTACGAGCAGTACTTC. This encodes CASNSLRDRGAYEQYF.

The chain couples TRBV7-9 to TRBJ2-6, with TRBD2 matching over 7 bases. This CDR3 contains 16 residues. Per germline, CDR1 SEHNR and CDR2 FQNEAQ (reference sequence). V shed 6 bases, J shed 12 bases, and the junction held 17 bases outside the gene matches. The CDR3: CASRGTLGLGNGVLTF. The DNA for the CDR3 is TGTGCCAGCAGGGGAACCTTAGGACTAGGGAATGGCGTCCTGACTTTC.

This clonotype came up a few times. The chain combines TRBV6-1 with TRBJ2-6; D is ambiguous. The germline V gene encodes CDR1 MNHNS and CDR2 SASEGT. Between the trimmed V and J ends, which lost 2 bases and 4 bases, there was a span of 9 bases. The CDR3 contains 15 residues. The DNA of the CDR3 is TGTGCCAGCAGTGAAAGGCGTCTCGGGGCCAACGTCCTGACTTTC. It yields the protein CASSERRLGANVLTF.